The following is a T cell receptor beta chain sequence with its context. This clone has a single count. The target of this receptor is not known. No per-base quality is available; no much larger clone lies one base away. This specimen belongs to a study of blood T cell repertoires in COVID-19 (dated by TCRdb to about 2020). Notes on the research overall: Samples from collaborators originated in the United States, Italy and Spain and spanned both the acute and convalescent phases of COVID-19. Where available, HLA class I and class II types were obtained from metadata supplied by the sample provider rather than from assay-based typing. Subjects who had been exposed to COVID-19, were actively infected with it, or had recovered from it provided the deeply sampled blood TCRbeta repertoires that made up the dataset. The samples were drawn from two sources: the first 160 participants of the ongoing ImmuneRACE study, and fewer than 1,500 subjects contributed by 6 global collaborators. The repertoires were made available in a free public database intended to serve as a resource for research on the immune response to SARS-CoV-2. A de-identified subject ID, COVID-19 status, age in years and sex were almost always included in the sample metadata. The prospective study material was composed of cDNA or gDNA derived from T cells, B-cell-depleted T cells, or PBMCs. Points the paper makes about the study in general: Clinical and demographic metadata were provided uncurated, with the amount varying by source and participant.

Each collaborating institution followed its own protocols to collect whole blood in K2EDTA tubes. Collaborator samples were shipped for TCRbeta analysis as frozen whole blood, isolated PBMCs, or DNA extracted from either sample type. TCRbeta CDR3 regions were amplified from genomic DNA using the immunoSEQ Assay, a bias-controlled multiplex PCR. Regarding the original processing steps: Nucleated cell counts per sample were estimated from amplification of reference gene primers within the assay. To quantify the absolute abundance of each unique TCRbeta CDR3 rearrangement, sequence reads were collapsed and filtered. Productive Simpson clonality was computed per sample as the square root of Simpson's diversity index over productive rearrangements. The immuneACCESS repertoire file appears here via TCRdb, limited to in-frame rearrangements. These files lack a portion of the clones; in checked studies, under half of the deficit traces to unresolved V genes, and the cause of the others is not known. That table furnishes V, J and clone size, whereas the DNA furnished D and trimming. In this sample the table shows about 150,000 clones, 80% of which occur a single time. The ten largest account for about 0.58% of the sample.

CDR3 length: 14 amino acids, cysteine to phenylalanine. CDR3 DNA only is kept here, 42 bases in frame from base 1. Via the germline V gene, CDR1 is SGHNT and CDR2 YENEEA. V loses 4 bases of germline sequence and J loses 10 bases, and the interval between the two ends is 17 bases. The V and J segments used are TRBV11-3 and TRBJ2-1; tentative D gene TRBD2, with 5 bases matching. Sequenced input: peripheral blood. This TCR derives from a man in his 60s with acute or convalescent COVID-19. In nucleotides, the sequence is TGTGCCAGCAGCTGGAGGCAGAGTTCGGGCGAGCAGTTCTTC. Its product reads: CASSWRQSSGEQFF.